This T cell receptor beta chain was found in a study of regulatory T cells in long-lasting Graves disease. Time point noted: newly diagnosed GD, antithyroid drugs for less than 3 months. Extracted PBMC RNA gave rise to the TCR library. The table lists this clonotype with many counts. CDR1 and CDR2 (germline): MDHEN, SYDVKM. The junction had 7 bases not matched to a gene; V was cut back by 11 bases and J by 0 bases. The CDR3 totals 15 residues. For TCR beta, libraries came from iRepertoire HTBI primers and Arm-PCR of CDR3 regions. TCRdb recomputed calls from the multiplex PCR reads with MiXCR, one row per CDR3 protein. The table shows roughly 420,000 distinct CDR3 sequences, with about a sixth occurring only once. The same sample was also studied in work on T cells in Graves' hyperthyroidism and ophthalmopathy. According to that study: Appearing also in blood were most of the thyroid clonotypes expanded above 0.001.

Sequenced here: peripheral blood mononuclear cells (PBMCs), sampled at new diagnosis, from a patient treated with antithyroid drugs. The chain recombines TRBV28 with TRBJ2-1; 10 positions match TRBD1. This receptor was taken from a young woman with Graves disease. CDR3 sequence reads: CAGKDRGSSYNEQFF. The CDR3 nucleotides are TGTGCCGGGAAGGACAGGGGGAGCTCCTACAATGAGCAGTTCTTC.